What follows are 7 T cell receptor beta chains derived from one specimen sequenced in a study of T cells after yellow fever vaccination. TCRdb itself ran the 5' RACE reads through MiXCR, one entry per CDR3 protein. The sample yields about 50,000 distinct CDR3 sequences, about 6.6% seen once. The material was CD8+ T cells sorted from PBMCs, obtained on the day of the first yellow fever vaccination. The source of these receptors is a man aged 18 to 35 who received the YFV17D yellow fever vaccine.

In its sample, this clonotype was seen a few times. This chain connects TRBV7-8 to TRBJ2-7, with D hard to call. Germline V gives CDR1 SGHVS, CDR2 FQNEAQ. The V end was cut by 1 base, the J end by 5 bases, with 15 bases between. CDR3 length: 15 amino acids. In DNA, the CDR3 is TGTGCCAGCAGCTTAGGGGCAGGCGGCGGCCACGAGCAGTACGTC. This gives the protein CASSLGAGGGHEQYV.

This clonotype has a handful of counts. This chain connects TRBV6-1 to TRBJ1-1; D is undetermined. V dropped 6 bases and J dropped 5 bases, with 16 bases sitting between them. CDR3 length: 14 residues. Germline V gene lookup returns CDR1 MNHNS and CDR2 SASEGT. CDR3 sequence (DNA): TGTGCCAGCAGCTCCCGGGGTCTCGGTACTGAAGCTTTCTTT. Its protein product is CASSSRGLGTEAFF.

In this sample, this clonotype turned up a few times. The chain carries TRBV5-6 and TRBJ2-1; D is ambiguous. The CDR3 has 13 amino acids. Germline CDR1 reads SGHDT; CDR2 reads YYEEEE. Trimming removed 0 bases from V and 5 bases from J, with 6 bases in between. The DNA of the CDR3 is TGTGCCAGCAGCTTGGGACTCGACAATGAGCAGTTCTTC. Its translation is CASSLGLDNEQFF.

This clonotype was counted a few times. The rearrangement links TRBV7-6 to TRBJ1-2, with 7 bases fitting TRBD1. V lost 5 bases, J lost 5 bases, and 17 bases stayed unmatched. Germline values: CDR1 SGHVS, CDR2 FNYEAQ. The CDR3 is 17 amino acids. The CDR3 nucleotides are TGTGCCAGCAGCCGCCAGGGGGGGCCAATCAGCCAGTATGGCTACACCTTC. Amino acids: CASSRQGGPISQYGYTF.

This clonotype showed up many times. The chain recombines TRBV18 with TRBJ2-1, with D uncertain. CDR3 length: 15 amino acids. Looked up from germline, CDR1 is KGHSH and CDR2 is LQKENI. The V end was cut by 0 bases, the J end by 3 bases, with 9 bases between. The CDR3 DNA is TGTGCCAGCTCACCACCAGACAAGGACTACAATGAGCAGTTCTTC. Translating gives CASSPPDKDYNEQFF.

This clonotype was seen a few times. The rearrangement uses TRBV27 and TRBJ2-2, with D possibly being TRBD1 (6 bases). The germline CDR1 and CDR2 sequences are MNHEY and SMNVEV (reference sequence). This CDR3 is 15 amino acids long. Trimming cost V 3 bases and J 7 bases, with 15 bases left between them. This CDR3 is CASSFGQGTNGELFF. DNA of the CDR3: TGTGCCAGCAGTTTCGGCCAGGGGACGAACGGGGAGCTGTTTTTT.

This clonotype was counted ten times or more. The chain couples TRBV6-2 or TRBV6-3 to TRBJ1-1; TRBD1 is a possible D gene (5 bases). Trimming took 0 bases from V and 3 from J, leaving 11 bases between them. The CDR3 totals 15 residues. CDR1 and CDR2 from the germline V gene are MNHEY and SVGEGT. The CDR3 DNA is TGTGCCAGCAGTTACTCTCCAGGGAGGGACACTGAAGCTTTCTTT. It encodes CASSYSPGRDTEAFF.